This T cell receptor (beta chain) originates from a study of identifying expanded T cells in peripheral blood (dated by TCRdb to between 2018 and 2021). Background on the whole study: Technical replicates were generated by sequencing separate aliquots of the same genomic DNA pool, and four replicates were compared pairwise. Broader findings and caveats from the paper: About 1.1 differentially abundant clones were flagged by the binomial model between technical replicates, whereas about 15 and 18 were flagged over roughly two weeks and four weeks, respectively. The authors expected that over much longer intervals, such as months to years, biological variance in healthy repertoires might increase even further. Both the number of clones called differentially abundant and the false-positive rate were significantly reduced by the beta-binomial model across all healthy-donor time intervals. For all healthy donors, the variance in clone template counts between roughly 2-week samples rose significantly as total template count increased.

During the collection period, no immune events, such as infections, were documented for the healthy donors. Healthy-donor blood repertoires served as a training cohort to calibrate time-dependent variance in a beta-binomial model of T-cell clone differential abundance. There were around ten healthy donors in the training cohort, of whom 3 were female and 7 were male. The donors were between roughly 29 and 65 years old, with an average age of roughly 40 years. Whole blood, obtained from a commercial supplier, was collected from each healthy donor at three time points spaced approximately 13 days apart. For immunosequencing, genomic DNA was extracted from whole blood that had not been sorted. TCRbeta CDR3 regions were profiled with the immunoSEQ Assay using bias-controlled multiplex PCR amplification of genomic DNA. The authors' analysis ran thus. The absolute abundance of each unique TCRbeta CDR3 region was quantified after sequences were collapsed and filtered. Differential abundance was tested with two models: a binomial (Fisher-equivalent) model and a beta-binomial model that adds time-dependent variance fitted from healthy donors. Clones with fewer than 5 combined templates were excluded, and clones with Benjamini-Hochberg FDR below 0.01 were called differentially abundant. The form v = (b*log(k)+a)^2 was used to model beta-binomial variance as a function of total template count across the two samples. The immuneACCESS repertoire file appears here via TCRdb, limited to in-frame rearrangements. These files lack a portion of the clones; in checked studies, under half of the deficit traces to unresolved V genes, and the cause of the others is not known. V, J and clone size are those of that table, while D and trimming were read from the DNA. Here the sample has 80,000 to 90,000 clones; around 88% occur a single time. The ten top clones hold roughly 5.9% of the sample.

Concerning this clone: This receptor's antigen is unknown. Per-base quality was not reported, and no clone a single base away is much larger than it.

For CDR1 and CDR2, the germline V gene (reference sequence) lists LNHDA and SQIVND. From the cysteine up to the phenylalanine, the CDR3 has a length of 15 residues. The read is trimmed to its CDR3 DNA, 45 bases read in frame from base 1. Here V drops 9 bases and J drops 7 bases, and the junction holds 9 bases not matched to any gene. The receptor was isolated from a person aged 18 to 75 in good health. Sequenced input: blood. The receptor chain draws on TRBV19 and TRBJ2-1, with 13 bases aligning to TRBD2. The CDR3 reads as follows: CASRELAGGPNEQFF. The DNA sequence is given as TGTGCCAGCAGGGAACTAGCGGGGGGGCCAAATGAGCAGTTCTTC.